This is a list of T cell receptor beta chains from one sample in a study of T-cell memory formation after mild COVID-19. MiXCR was run by TCRdb on the 5' RACE reads, yielding one entry per CDR3 protein. This table has 190,000 or so distinct CDR3 sequences, roughly 27% appearing once. Sequenced input: PBMCs or a T cell subset sorted from them (not recorded which). The receptors originated from an adult woman who had mild COVID-19 (a few samples of this study predate the infection). Cell type and time point are not known. The CDR3 runs from the conserved cysteine through the conserved F or W. The order of the fields is clone size, V gene, J gene, D gene, CDR3 protein, CDR3 DNA. The D gene is left open where the match is weak. A row's size may be missing; if present it is once, few, many or a size class.

>-|TRBV12-3/TRBV12-4|TRBJ1-5|-
CASGPTENQPQHF
TGTGCCAGCGGCCCAACCGAAAATCAGCCCCAGCATTTT
>-|TRBV5-1|TRBJ2-7|TRBD1
CASSLAGDSTYEQYF
TGCGCCAGCAGCTTGGCCGGGGACAGCACCTACGAGCAGTACTTC
>few|TRBV7-2|TRBJ1-5|TRBD1
CASSLDRGLEQPQHF
TGTGCCAGCAGCTTAGACAGGGGGCTAGAACAGCCCCAGCATTTT
>few|TRBV7-3|TRBJ2-3|-
CASSLIAAKTDTQYF
TGTGCCAGCAGCTTAATAGCGGCAAAGACAGATACGCAGTATTTT
>few|TRBV15|TRBJ2-7|TRBD2
CATSTSGWSGVYEQYF
TGTGCCACCAGCACATCGGGGTGGAGCGGGGTATACGAGCAGTACTTC
>-|TRBV30|TRBJ2-1|-
CAWSGGVPYNEQFF
TGTGCCTGGAGTGGGGGGGTACCCTACAATGAGCAGTTCTTC
>-|TRBV18|TRBJ2-1|-
CASSPLRDEQFF
TGTGCCAGCTCACCACTCAGAGATGAGCAGTTCTTC
>-|TRBV5-1|TRBJ2-7|-
CASRLTTGYEQYF
TGCGCCAGCAGATTAACGACAGGCTACGAGCAGTACTTC
>few|TRBV29-1|TRBJ2-4|TRBD1
CSVEGTGGIIQYF
TGCAGCGTGGAGGGGACAGGGGGCATCATTCAGTACTTC
>few|TRBV24-1|TRBJ2-5|-
CATSALQAGEETQYF
TGTGCCACCAGTGCCCTTCAGGCAGGGGAAGAGACCCAGTACTTC
>few|TRBV20-1|TRBJ2-3|-
CSARDEGPGTDTQYF
TGCAGTGCTAGAGACGAGGGGCCGGGCACAGATACGCAGTATTTT
>few|TRBV20-1|TRBJ2-2|TRBD1
CSARSVDRGRIGELFF
TGCAGTGCTAGATCGGTCGACAGGGGGAGAATCGGGGAGCTGTTTTTT
>-|TRBV6-5|TRBJ2-7|TRBD1
CASSYSQGANEQYF
TGTGCCAGCAGTTACAGTCAGGGGGCAAACGAGCAGTACTTC
>-|TRBV24-1|TRBJ2-3|TRBD1
CATSEATGSTDTQYF
TGTGCCACCAGTGAAGCGACAGGGAGCACAGATACGCAGTATTTT
>few|TRBV5-6|TRBJ2-7|-
CASSLTREQYF
TGTGCCAGCAGCCTCACCAGGGAGCAGTACTTC
>few|TRBV19|TRBJ2-7|TRBD1
CASSFDRGDEQYF
TGTGCCAGTAGTTTCGACAGGGGGGACGAGCAGTACTTC
>-|TRBV10-3|TRBJ1-1|-
CAISDYRADTEAFF
TGTGCCATCAGTGACTACAGGGCGGACACTGAAGCTTTCTTT
>-|TRBV7-2|TRBJ2-5|-
CASRMRDRETQYF
TGTGCCAGCAGGATGAGGGACCGGGAGACCCAGTACTTC
>few|TRBV5-1|TRBJ2-5|-
CASSFQGFGETQYF
TGCGCCAGCAGCTTTCAGGGGTTTGGCGAGACCCAGTACTTC
>-|TRBV29-1|TRBJ1-2|TRBD1
CSVGDRGAYGYTF
TGCAGCGTTGGAGACAGGGGGGCCTATGGCTACACCTTC
>-|TRBV2|TRBJ2-7|TRBD2
CASSERLAGGPGEQYF
TGTGCCAGCAGTGAACGGCTAGCGGGAGGGCCAGGCGAGCAGTACTTC
>few|TRBV7-2|TRBJ2-7|TRBD2
CASSPEGLAGGDYEQYF
TGTGCCAGCAGCCCCGAGGGACTAGCGGGAGGGGACTACGAGCAGTACTTC
>few|TRBV27|TRBJ1-2|-
CASSPRGGYGYTF
TGTGCCAGCAGTCCCCGTGGTGGCTATGGCTACACCTTC
>-|TRBV18|TRBJ2-7|-
CASSSYDPEQYF
TGTGCCAGCTCATCATACGACCCCGAGCAGTACTTC
>-|TRBV7-9|TRBJ1-1|-
CASSFEGGLTEAFF
TGTGCCAGCAGCTTTGAGGGGGGTCTGACTGAAGCTTTCTTT
>-|TRBV11-2|TRBJ1-1|-
CASSLATGVNTEAFF
TGTGCCAGCAGCTTAGCTACAGGTGTGAACACTGAAGCTTTCTTT
>once|TRBV12-3/TRBV12-4|TRBJ1-1|-
CASRSPLGAEAFF
TGTGCCAGCAGATCACCACTCGGCGCTGAAGCTTTCTTT
>few|TRBV12-3/TRBV12-4|TRBJ2-5|-
CASSLVDTLGETQYF
TGTGCCAGCAGTTTAGTCGACACCCTGGGAGAGACCCAGTACTTC
>-|TRBV7-9|TRBJ2-1|-
CASSSTGTFNEQFF
TGTGCCAGCAGCTCAACCGGGACCTTTAATGAGCAGTTCTTC
>-|TRBV20-1|TRBJ2-4|TRBD2
CSARDAGRGSGIQYF
TGCAGTGCTAGAGACGCGGGGAGGGGTAGTGGGATTCAGTACTTC
>-|TRBV29-1|TRBJ1-1|TRBD1
CSGGGQGASAFF
TGCAGCGGAGGAGGACAGGGGGCTTCCGCTTTCTTT
>few|TRBV5-4|TRBJ1-2|-
CASRLKGGDYGYTF
TGTGCCAGCAGGCTGAAGGGAGGCGACTATGGCTACACCTTC
>-|TRBV24-1|TRBJ1-1|-
CATRKQVNTEAFF
TGTGCCACCAGAAAACAGGTGAACACTGAAGCTTTCTTT
>many|TRBV6-2/TRBV6-3|TRBJ2-1|TRBD2
CASSYRDPGGYNEQFF
TGTGCCAGCAGTTATCGGGACCCGGGGGGGTACAATGAGCAGTTCTTC
>-|TRBV5-1|TRBJ1-1|-
CASSGQGLGSTEAFF
TGCGCCAGCAGCGGGCAGGGCTTGGGAAGCACTGAAGCTTTCTTT
>few|TRBV7-9|TRBJ2-5|-
CASSLAGSRKTQYF
TGTGCCAGCAGCTTAGCCGGGTCCCGAAAGACCCAGTACTTC
>-|TRBV4-3|TRBJ2-1|-
CASSQGFRGMYNEQFF
TGCGCCAGCAGCCAAGGTTTCAGGGGAATGTACAATGAGCAGTTCTTC
>-|TRBV30|TRBJ1-2|TRBD1
CAWSVEGTGGGNGYTF
TGTGCCTGGAGTGTTGAGGGGACAGGGGGCGGTAATGGCTACACCTTC
>-|TRBV7-9|TRBJ2-3|-
CASSFQRSTDTQYF
TGTGCCAGCAGCTTTCAGCGGAGCACAGATACGCAGTATTTT
>-|TRBV5-6|TRBJ2-6|-
CASSLVGTGANVLTF
TGTGCCAGCAGCTTGGTGGGAACTGGGGCCAACGTCCTGACTTTC
>few|TRBV19|TRBJ1-1|-
CASNPFGPELNTEAFF
TGTGCCAGTAATCCCTTTGGACCAGAATTGAACACTGAAGCTTTCTTT
>-|TRBV2|TRBJ2-5|-
CASNRGETQYF
TGTGCCAGCAACCGGGGGGAGACCCAGTACTTC
>-|TRBV4-1|TRBJ2-7|-
CASSRPSDSVWGSYEQYF
TGCGCCAGCAGTCGCCCTTCGGACAGTGTCTGGGGCTCCTACGAGCAGTACTTC
>few|TRBV7-9|TRBJ2-1|-
CASIKSGDLYNEQFF
TGTGCCAGCATCAAATCAGGGGACCTGTACAATGAGCAGTTCTTC
>few|TRBV7-8|TRBJ2-1|-
CASRPIQGNEQFF
TGTGCCAGCAGGCCCATACAGGGCAATGAGCAGTTCTTC
>once|TRBV9|TRBJ2-3|TRBD2
CASSARLAGGPSTDTQYF
TGTGCCAGCAGCGCCCGACTAGCGGGAGGGCCGAGCACAGATACGCAGTATTTT
>-|TRBV29-1|TRBJ2-7|-
CSVEDPPGEYF
TGCAGCGTTGAAGACCCCCCGGGGGAGTACTTC
>few|TRBV29-1|TRBJ2-7|-
CSVGDDMDEQYF
TGCAGCGTTGGGGACGATATGGACGAGCAGTACTTC